This TCR beta chain was identified in a study of spatial heterogeneity in lung cancer. General observations from the study: Intratumoral expanded alpha and beta TCR counts were found to track tumor mutation counts. Coverage was estimated at around 7% of tumor T cells for alpha chains and about 13% for beta chains.

The CDR3 runs 15 residues. The V end was cut by 5 bases, the J end by 7 bases, with 15 bases between. Germline CDR1 and CDR2: SGHTA and FQGNSA. Time point specified: sample taken at primary tumor resection. MiXCR, run by TCRdb on the 5' RACE reads, gives a single entry per CDR3 protein. In the table there are about 3,700 distinct CDR3 sequences, over 4% of which are singletons. This clonotype is judged medium-sized. What it recognizes is unknown. Sequences were derived from lung tumor tissue, sampled at surgery. The origin of this receptor is a female donor with early-stage non-small cell lung cancer. This chain joins TRBV7-2 and TRBJ1-6; D perhaps matches TRBD1 (5 bases). The CDR3 nucleotides are TGTGCCAGCAGCAAAGCCGGGACGGTGAATTCACCCCTCCACTTT. Translation: CASSKAGTVNSPLHF.